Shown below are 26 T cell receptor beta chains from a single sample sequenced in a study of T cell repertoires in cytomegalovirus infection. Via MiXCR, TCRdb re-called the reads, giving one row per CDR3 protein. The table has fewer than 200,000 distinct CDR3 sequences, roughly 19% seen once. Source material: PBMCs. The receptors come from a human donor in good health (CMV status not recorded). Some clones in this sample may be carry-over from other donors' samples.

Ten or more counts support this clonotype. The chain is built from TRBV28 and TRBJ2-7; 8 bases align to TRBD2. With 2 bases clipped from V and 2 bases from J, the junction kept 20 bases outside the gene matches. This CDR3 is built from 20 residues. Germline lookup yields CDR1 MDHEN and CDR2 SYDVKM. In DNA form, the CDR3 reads TGTGCCAGCAGTTTACAGTCGGGGCAGCGAACTAGCGGATCTCCCTACGAGCAGTACTTC. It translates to CASSLQSGQRTSGSPYEQYF.

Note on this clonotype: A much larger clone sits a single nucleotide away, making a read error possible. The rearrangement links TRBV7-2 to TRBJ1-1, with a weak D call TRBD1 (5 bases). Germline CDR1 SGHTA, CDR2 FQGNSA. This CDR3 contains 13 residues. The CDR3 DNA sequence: TGTGCCAGCAGCTTAAAGGGGAACACTGGAGCTTTCTTT. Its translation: CASSLKGNTGAFF. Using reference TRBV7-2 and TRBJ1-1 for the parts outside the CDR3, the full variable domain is GAGVSQSPSNKVTEKGKDVELRCDPISGHTALYWYRQSLGQGLEFLIYFQGNSAPDKSGLPSDRFSAERTGGSVSTLTIQRTQQEDSAVYLCASSLKGNTGAFFGQGTRLTVV.

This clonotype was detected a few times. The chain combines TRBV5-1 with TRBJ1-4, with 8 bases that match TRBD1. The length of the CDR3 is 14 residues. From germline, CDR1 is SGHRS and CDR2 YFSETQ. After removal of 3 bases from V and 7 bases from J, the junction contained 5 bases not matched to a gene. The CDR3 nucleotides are TGCGCCAGCAGCTCTTCGACAGGGGTTGAAAAACTGTTTTTT. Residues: CASSSSTGVEKLFF.

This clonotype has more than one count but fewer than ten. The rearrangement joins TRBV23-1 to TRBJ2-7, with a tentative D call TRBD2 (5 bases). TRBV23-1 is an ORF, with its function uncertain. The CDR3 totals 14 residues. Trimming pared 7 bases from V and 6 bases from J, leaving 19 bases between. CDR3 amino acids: CASTGSWTYLEQYF. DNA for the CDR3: TGCGCCAGCACGGGATCATGGACTTACCTCGAGCAGTACTTC.

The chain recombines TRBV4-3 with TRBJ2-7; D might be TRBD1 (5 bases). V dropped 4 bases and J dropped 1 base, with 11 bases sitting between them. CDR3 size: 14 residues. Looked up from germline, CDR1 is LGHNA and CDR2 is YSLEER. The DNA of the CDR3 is TGCGCCAGCAGCCCCGTGGGGCAGTCCTACGAGCAGTACTTC. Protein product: CASSPVGQSYEQYF.

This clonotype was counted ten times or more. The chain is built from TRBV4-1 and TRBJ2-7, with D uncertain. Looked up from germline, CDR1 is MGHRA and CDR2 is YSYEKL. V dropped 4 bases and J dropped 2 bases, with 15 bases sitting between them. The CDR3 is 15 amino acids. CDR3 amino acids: CASSLGPDGTYEQYF. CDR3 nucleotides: TGCGCCAGCAGCCTCGGGCCCGACGGAACCTACGAGCAGTACTTC.

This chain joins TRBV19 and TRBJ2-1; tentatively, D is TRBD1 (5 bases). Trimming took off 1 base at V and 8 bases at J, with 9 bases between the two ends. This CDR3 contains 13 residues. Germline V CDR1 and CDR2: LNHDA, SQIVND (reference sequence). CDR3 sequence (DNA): TGTGCCAGTAGTATAGTAAAGGGGTATGAGCAGTTCTTC. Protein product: CASSIVKGYEQFF.

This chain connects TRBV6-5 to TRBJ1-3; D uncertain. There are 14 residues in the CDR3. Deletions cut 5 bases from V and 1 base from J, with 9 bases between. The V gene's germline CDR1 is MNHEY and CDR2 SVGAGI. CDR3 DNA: TGTGCCAGCAGTCCCTCGCCATCTGGAAACACCATATATTTT. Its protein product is CASSPSPSGNTIYF.

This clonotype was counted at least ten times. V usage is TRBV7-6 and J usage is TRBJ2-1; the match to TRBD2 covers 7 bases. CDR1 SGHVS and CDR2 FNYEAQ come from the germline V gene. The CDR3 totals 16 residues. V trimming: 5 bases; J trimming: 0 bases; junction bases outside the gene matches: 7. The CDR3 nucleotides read TGTGCCAGCAGCGGGCTGAGCGGGACCTCCTACAATGAGCAGTTCTTC. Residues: CASSGLSGTSYNEQFF. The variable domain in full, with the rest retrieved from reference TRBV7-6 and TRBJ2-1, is GAGVSQSPRYKVTKRGQDVALRCDPISGHVSLYWYRQALGQGPEFLTYFNYEAQQDKSGLPNDRFSAERPEGSISTLTIQRTEQRDSAMYRCASSGLSGTSYNEQFFGPGTRLTVL.

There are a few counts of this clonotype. The CDR3, as DNA: TGCAGTGCTAGTCGCGGGACAGTGAGAACCTACGAGCAGTACTTC. Protein sequence: CSASRGTVRTYEQYF. The chain has TRBV20-1 and TRBJ2-7; D perhaps matches TRBD1 (7 bases). V gave up 3 bases and J gave up 2 bases, with 17 bases separating them. Germline assignment: CDR1 DFQATT and CDR2 SNEGSKA (reference sequence). The CDR3 covers 15 residues.

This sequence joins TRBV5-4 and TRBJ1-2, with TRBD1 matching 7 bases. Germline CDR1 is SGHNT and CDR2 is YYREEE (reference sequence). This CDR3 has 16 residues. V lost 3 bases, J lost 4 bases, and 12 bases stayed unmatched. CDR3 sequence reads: CASSSPGGAGSYGYTF. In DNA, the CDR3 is TGTGCCAGCAGCTCCCCAGGGGGAGCGGGTAGCTATGGCTACACCTTC.

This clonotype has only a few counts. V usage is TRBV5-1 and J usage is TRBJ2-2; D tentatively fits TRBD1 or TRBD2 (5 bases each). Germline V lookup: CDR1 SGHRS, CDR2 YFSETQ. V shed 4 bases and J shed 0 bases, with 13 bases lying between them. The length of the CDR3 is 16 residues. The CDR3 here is CASSQTGTANTGELFF. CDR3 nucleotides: TGCGCCAGCAGCCAAACCGGGACGGCGAACACCGGGGAGCTGTTTTTT.

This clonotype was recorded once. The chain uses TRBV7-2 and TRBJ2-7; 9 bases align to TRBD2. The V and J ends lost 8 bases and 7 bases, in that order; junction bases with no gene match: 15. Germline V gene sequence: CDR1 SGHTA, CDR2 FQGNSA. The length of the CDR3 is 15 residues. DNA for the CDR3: TGTGCCAGCGGCGGGGGGGGCGGGAGGGCGGGTGAGCAGTACTTC. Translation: CASGGGGGRAGEQYF.

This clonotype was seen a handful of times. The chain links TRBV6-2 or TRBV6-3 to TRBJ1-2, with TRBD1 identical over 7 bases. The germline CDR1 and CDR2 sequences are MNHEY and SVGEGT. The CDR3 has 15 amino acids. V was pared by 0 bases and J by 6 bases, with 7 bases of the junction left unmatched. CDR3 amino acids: CASSYSTGPRDGYTF. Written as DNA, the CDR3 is TGTGCCAGCAGTTACTCGACAGGGCCTAGAGATGGCTACACCTTC.

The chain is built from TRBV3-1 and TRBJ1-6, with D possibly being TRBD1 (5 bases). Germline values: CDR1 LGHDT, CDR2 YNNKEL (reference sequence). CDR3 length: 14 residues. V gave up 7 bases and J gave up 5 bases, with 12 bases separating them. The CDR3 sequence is CASTGTVDNSPLHF. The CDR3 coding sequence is TGTGCCAGCACCGGGACGGTCGATAATTCACCCCTCCACTTT.

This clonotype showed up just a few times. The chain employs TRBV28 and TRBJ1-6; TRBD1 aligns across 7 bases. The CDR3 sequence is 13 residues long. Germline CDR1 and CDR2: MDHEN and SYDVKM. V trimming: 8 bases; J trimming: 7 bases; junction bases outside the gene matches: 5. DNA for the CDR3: TGTGCCAGCGGCCGGGACAGAAATTCACCCCTCCACTTT. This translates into CASGRDRNSPLHF.

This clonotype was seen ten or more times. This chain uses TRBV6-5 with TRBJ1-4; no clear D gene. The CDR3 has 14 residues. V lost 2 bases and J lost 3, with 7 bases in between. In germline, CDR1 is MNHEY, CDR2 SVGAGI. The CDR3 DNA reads TGTGCCAGCAGTTACGTAAAGGCTAATGAAAAACTGTTTTTT. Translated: CASSYVKANEKLFF.

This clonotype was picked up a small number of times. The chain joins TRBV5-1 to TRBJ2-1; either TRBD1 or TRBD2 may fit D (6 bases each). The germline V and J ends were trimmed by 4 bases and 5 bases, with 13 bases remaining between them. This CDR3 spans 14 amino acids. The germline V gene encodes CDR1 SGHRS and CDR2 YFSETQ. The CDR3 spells CASSGGTTDNEQFF. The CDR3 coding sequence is TGCGCCAGCAGCGGGGGGACAACCGACAATGAGCAGTTCTTC.

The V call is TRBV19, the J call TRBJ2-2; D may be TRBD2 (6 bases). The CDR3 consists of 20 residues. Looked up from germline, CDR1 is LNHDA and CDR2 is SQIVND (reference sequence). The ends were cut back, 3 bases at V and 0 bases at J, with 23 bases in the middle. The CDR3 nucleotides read TGTGCCAGTAGTATTCGACGGGCCTACTGGAGGGGTTCGAACACCGGGGAGCTGTTTTTT. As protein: CASSIRRAYWRGSNTGELFF.

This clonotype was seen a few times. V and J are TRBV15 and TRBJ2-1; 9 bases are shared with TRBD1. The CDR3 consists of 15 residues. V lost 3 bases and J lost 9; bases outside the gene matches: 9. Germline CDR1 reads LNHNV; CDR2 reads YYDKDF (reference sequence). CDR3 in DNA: TGTGCCACCAGCAGGGACAGGGGCCCCCCGGGTGAGCAGTTCTTC. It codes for CATSRDRGPPGEQFF.

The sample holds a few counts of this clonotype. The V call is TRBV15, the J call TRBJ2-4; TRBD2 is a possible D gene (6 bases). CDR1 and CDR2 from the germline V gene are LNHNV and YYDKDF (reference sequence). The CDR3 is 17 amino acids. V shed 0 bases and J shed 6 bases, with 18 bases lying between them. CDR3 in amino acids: CATSRDRGGNLGNIQYF. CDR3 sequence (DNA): TGTGCCACCAGCAGAGATCGAGGAGGGAATCTTGGAAACATTCAGTACTTC.

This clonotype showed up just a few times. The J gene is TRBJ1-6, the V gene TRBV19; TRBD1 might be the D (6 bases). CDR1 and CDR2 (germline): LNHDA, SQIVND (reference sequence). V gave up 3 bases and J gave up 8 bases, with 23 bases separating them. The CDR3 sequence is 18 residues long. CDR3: CASSMFLWRQAGDSPLHF. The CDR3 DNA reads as TGTGCCAGTAGTATGTTTTTATGGAGACAGGCTGGAGATTCACCCCTCCACTTT.

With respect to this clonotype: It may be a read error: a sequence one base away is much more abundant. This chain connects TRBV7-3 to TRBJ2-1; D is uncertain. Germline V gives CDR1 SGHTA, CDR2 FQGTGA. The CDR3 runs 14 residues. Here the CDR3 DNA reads TGTGTCAGCAGCTCCAGCGCCAGCTCCCATGAGCAGTTCTTC. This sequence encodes CVSSSSASSHEQFF.

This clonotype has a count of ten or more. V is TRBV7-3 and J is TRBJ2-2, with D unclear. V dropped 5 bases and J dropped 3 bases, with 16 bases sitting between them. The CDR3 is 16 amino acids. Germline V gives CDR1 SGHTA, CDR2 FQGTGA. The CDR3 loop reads CASSPRSPTYTGELFF. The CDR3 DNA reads TGTGCCAGCAGCCCTCGAAGTCCCACGTACACCGGGGAGCTGTTTTTT.

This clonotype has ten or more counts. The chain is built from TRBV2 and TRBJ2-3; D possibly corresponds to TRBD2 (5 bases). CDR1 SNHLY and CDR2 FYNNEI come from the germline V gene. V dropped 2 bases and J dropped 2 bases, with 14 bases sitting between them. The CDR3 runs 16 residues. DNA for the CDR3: TGTGCCAGCAGTGAAAGGTGGCGGGCCTCCACAGATACGCAGTATTTT. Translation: CASSERWRASTDTQYF.

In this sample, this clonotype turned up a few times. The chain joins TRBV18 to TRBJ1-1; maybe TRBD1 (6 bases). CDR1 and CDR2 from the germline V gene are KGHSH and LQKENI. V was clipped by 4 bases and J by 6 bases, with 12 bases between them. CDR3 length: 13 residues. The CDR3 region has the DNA TGTGCCAGCTCACGGTCACAGGGCGCTGAAGCTTTCTTT. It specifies CASSRSQGAEAFF.